The 7 T cell receptor beta chains reported below all come from one sample, sequenced in a study of cytomegalovirus exposure and HLA in healthy donors (dated by TCRdb to between 2016 and 2019). Receptors were amplified or captured by the immunoSEQ multiplex PCR assay. A mixture of 60 forward primers for TCR Vbeta segments and 13 reverse primers for TCR Jbeta segments was used in the multiplex PCR. This immuneACCESS table, as held by TCRdb, lists in-frame sequences with V and J called but not all clones. Of the missing ones, under half trace to an unresolved V gene in checked studies; the others have no known cause. This sample comprises more than 95,000 clones, under 85% of them detected only once. Clones ranked in the top ten supply about 4% of the sample. The specimen sequenced was PBMCs. The source of these receptors is a man aged 50 to 60 in good health and CMV-seropositive.

This chain uses TRBV27 with TRBJ2-1; D is perhaps TRBD2 (6 bases). This CDR3 is 16 amino acids long. Germline V CDR1 and CDR2: MNHEY, SMNVEV (reference sequence). Trimming removed 2 bases from V and 4 bases from J, with 15 bases in between. The CDR3 sequence is CASSLLGGRSYNEQFF. The CDR3, as DNA: TGTGCCAGCAGTTTACTTGGGGGGAGATCGTACAATGAGCAGTTCTTC.

The chain recombines TRBV13 with TRBJ2-1; D unclear. The CDR3 sequence is 12 residues long. Germline CDR1 is PRHDT and CDR2 is FYEKMQ (reference sequence). V was trimmed by 4 bases and J by 14 bases, leaving 15 bases between them. The CDR3 region is CASSSRGSFEFF. As DNA, the CDR3 is TGTGCCAGCAGCTCACGTGGCAGTTTTGAGTTCTTC.

This clone was observed a handful of times. V and J are TRBV11-2 and TRBJ1-2; a weak D match, TRBD1 (5 bases). This CDR3 has 13 amino acids. Trimming cost V 7 bases and J 6 bases, with 15 bases left between them. Germline V gene lookup returns CDR1 SGHAT and CDR2 FQNNGV. The DNA of the CDR3 is TGTGCCAGCACACCGACAGCCCAGGATGGCTACACCTTC. Amino acid sequence: CASTPTAQDGYTF.

The gene calls are TRBV13 and TRBJ2-2; tentatively, D is TRBD2 (6 bases). Per germline, CDR1 PRHDT and CDR2 FYEKMQ (reference sequence). V gave up 3 bases and J gave up 5 bases, with 7 bases separating them. This CDR3 is 13 amino acids long. CDR3 in amino acids: CASSFGLTGELFF. The CDR3 DNA is TGTGCCAGCAGCTTTGGACTAACCGGGGAGCTGTTTTTT.

This chain joins TRBV9 and TRBJ2-7; TRBD2 matches at 11 bases. This CDR3 spans 13 amino acids. The germline gives CDR1 SGDLS, CDR2 YYNGEE. The trim removed 3 bases at V and 7 bases at J, leaving 3 bases unmatched. The CDR3 here is CASSGGTSGEQYF. As DNA, the CDR3 is TGTGCCAGCAGCGGGGGGACTAGCGGTGAGCAGTACTTC.

V is TRBV27 and J is TRBJ2-1; D may be TRBD1 (6 bases). V lost 5 bases and J lost 5, with 7 bases in between. The CDR3 consists of 12 residues. Germline loops: CDR1 MNHEY, CDR2 SMNVEV (reference sequence). DNA for the CDR3: TGTGCCAGCAGTGGGACAAACAATGAGCAGTTCTTC. This codes for CASSGTNNEQFF.

This clone has only a few counts. The rearrangement uses TRBV6-5 and TRBJ2-5; D ambiguous. The V end was cut by 7 bases, the J end by 2 bases, with 14 bases between. The CDR3 spans 14 residues. CDR1 MNHEY and CDR2 SVGAGI come from the germline V gene. The CDR3 is CASTPLGPQETQYF. Written as DNA, the CDR3 is TGTGCCAGCACTCCCCTAGGCCCTCAAGAGACCCAGTACTTC.